This is a list of T cell receptor beta chains from one sample in a study of read filtering for tumor transcriptome and immune sequencing. From the reads, TCRdb called clonotypes with MiXCR, one entry per CDR3 protein. Found here are over 35,000 distinct CDR3 sequences, approximately 12% of them singletons; the top ten hold more than 30%. Sample: a population of CD138-negative cells sorted from bone marrow. The receptors were gathered from a donor aged 40 or older with multiple myeloma. Each CDR3 is given with its conserved first and last residue. D genes are given only for firm matches. Clone size is given for some rows only: seen once, a few or many times, or a class if the clone is expanded.

J: TRBJ1-1
D: TRBD1
length: 13
V: TRBV6-1
size: few
DNA: TGTGCCAGCAGGCCGGGACAGAATACTGAAGCTTTCTTT
CDR3: CASRPGQNTEAFF

J: TRBJ2-7
D: TRBD1
length: 14
V: TRBV7-9
size: many
DNA: TGTGCCAGCACCCCGGGACAGGGGTCCTACGAGCAGTACTTC
CDR3: CASTPGQGSYEQYF

J: TRBJ2-7
D: NA
length: 14
V: TRBV20-1
size: many
DNA: TGCAGTGCTAGAGATACAACGGCGGTCTACGAGCAGTACTTC
CDR3: CSARDTTAVYEQYF

J: TRBJ1-1
D: NA
length: 14
V: TRBV20-1
size: many
DNA: TGCAGTGCTAGAGCAGGGACCCACGACACTGAAGCTTTCTTT
CDR3: CSARAGTHDTEAFF

J: TRBJ1-6
D: TRBD1
length: 15
V: TRBV3-1
size: many
DNA: TGTGCCAGCAGCACCCGGACAGGAGGCTTGGAACCCCTCCACTTT
CDR3: CASSTRTGGLEPLHF

J: TRBJ1-5
D: NA
length: 14
V: TRBV28
size: many
DNA: TGTGCCAGCAGTTATGTACGGGAAGGACAGCCCCAGCATTTT
CDR3: CASSYVREGQPQHF

J: TRBJ2-7
D: NA
length: 14
V: TRBV5-4
size: NA
DNA: TGTGCCAGCAGCTCCACAGGGAACCCCTACGAGCGGTACTTC
CDR3: CASSSTGNPYERYF

J: TRBJ2-3
D: TRBD2
length: 17
V: TRBV7-2
size: many
DNA: TGTGCCAGCACCAAGGGAGTTGCGGGGGGTGGAGTACATACGCAGTATTTT
CDR3: CASTKGVAGGGVHTQYF

J: TRBJ2-1
D: NA
length: 14
V: TRBV19
size: many
DNA: TGTGCCAGTAGTAGCGGCCTCTCCTACAATGAGCAGTTCTTC
CDR3: CASSSGLSYNEQFF

J: TRBJ1-5
D: NA
length: 14
V: TRBV27
size: many
DNA: TGTGCCAGCAGTTTATTGGGCGGCAATCAGCCCCAGCATTTT
CDR3: CASSLLGGNQPQHF

J: TRBJ2-3
D: NA
length: 14
V: TRBV14
size: many
DNA: TGTGCCAGCAGCCAAGTGGGCACCCCTGATACGCAGTATTTT
CDR3: CASSQVGTPDTQYF

J: TRBJ2-7
D: TRBD1
length: 16
V: TRBV11-2
size: many
DNA: TGTGCCAGCAGCCTGACAGGGACAAGGAGAAACTACGAGCAGTACTTC
CDR3: CASSLTGTRRNYEQYF

J: TRBJ2-6
D: TRBD1
length: 18
V: TRBV7-9
size: many
DNA: TGTGCCAGCGACCCTGGGGGCAGGGGGCTCTCTGGGGCCAACGTCCTGACTTTC
CDR3: CASDPGGRGLSGANVLTF

J: TRBJ2-7
D: NA
length: 13
V: TRBV2
size: many
DNA: TGTGCCTCCAGAGGGGCCAGCTCCTACGAGCAGTACTTC
CDR3: CASRGASSYEQYF

J: TRBJ1-5
D: NA
length: 14
V: TRBV18
size: NA
DNA: TGTGCCAGCTCATCTCAGGGGAGGGATCAGCCCCAGCATTTT
CDR3: CASSSQGRDQPQHF

J: TRBJ2-3
D: TRBD1
length: 15
V: TRBV5-6
size: NA
DNA: TGTGCCAGCAGCTTGGGGACAGGAGACACAGATACGCAGTATTTT
CDR3: CASSLGTGDTDTQYF

J: TRBJ1-1
D: NA
length: 15
V: TRBV27
size: NA
DNA: TGTGCCAGCAGTTCGGGGAGCAGGGCGATCACTGAAGCTTTCTTT
CDR3: CASSSGSRAITEAFF

J: TRBJ2-1
D: TRBD2
length: 15
V: TRBV2
size: many
DNA: TGTGCCAGCAGTGTAGGGACTAGCGGTGTTAATGAGCAGTTCTTC
CDR3: CASSVGTSGVNEQFF

J: TRBJ2-3
D: TRBD2
length: 18
V: TRBV5-4
size: NA
DNA: TGTGCCAGCAGCTTGTCGGGACTAGCGGGGGGGGCCACAGATACGCAGTATTTT
CDR3: CASSLSGLAGGATDTQYF

J: TRBJ2-1
D: TRBD2
length: 15
V: TRBV20-1
size: many
DNA: TGCAGTGCTCCGCGCGGGACTAGCGGGGGGGCTAGGCAGTTCTTC
CDR3: CSAPRGTSGGARQFF

J: TRBJ1-1
D: NA
length: 11
V: TRBV6-2/TRBV6-3
size: NA
DNA: TGTGCCAGCAGTCTAAACACTGAAGCTTCCTTT
CDR3: CASSLNTEASF

J: TRBJ1-5
D: NA
length: 13
V: TRBV12-3/TRBV12-4
size: many
DNA: TGTGCCAGCAGTTTGAGGGGGAGGCAGCCCCAGCATTTT
CDR3: CASSLRGRQPQHF

J: TRBJ1-4
D: NA
length: 13
V: TRBV20-1
size: NA
DNA: TGCAGTGCTAGAAGTGTTACTAATGAAAAACTGCTTTTT
CDR3: CSARSVTNEKLLF

J: TRBJ2-5
D: NA
length: 15
V: TRBV9
size: few
DNA: TGTGCCAGCAGCGTAGGGATAGCGGTTCAAGAGACCCAGTACTTC
CDR3: CASSVGIAVQETQYF

J: TRBJ2-1
D: NA
length: 15
V: TRBV2
size: many
DNA: TGTGCCAGCAGAACCTCGACTAGTCCGTACAATGAGCAGTTCTTC
CDR3: CASRTSTSPYNEQFF

J: TRBJ2-5
D: NA
length: 14
V: TRBV20-1
size: many
DNA: TGCAGTGCGTTCGGGGGGCCGTATAGAGAGACCCAGTACTTC
CDR3: CSAFGGPYRETQYF

J: TRBJ1-2
D: NA
length: 15
V: TRBV9
size: many
DNA: TGTGCCAGCAGCTGGGGGGGTCAGGGGACTTATGGCTACACCTTC
CDR3: CASSWGGQGTYGYTF

J: TRBJ2-7
D: NA
length: 11
V: TRBV28
size: many
DNA: TGTGCCAGCGGGCCGGGCTACGAGCAGTACTTC
CDR3: CASGPGYEQYF

J: TRBJ1-5
D: NA
length: 15
V: TRBV7-2
size: many
DNA: TGTGCCAGCAGCTTAGGGGACGGCGAATATCAGCCCCAGCATTTT
CDR3: CASSLGDGEYQPQHF

J: TRBJ1-5
D: NA
length: 14
V: TRBV19
size: many
DNA: TGTGCCAGTAGTTCCGCGTGGAGCAATCAGCCCCAGCATTTT
CDR3: CASSSAWSNQPQHF

J: TRBJ2-7
D: NA
length: 12
V: TRBV29-1
size: many
DNA: TGCAGCGTTCGTTTGCCAGGGGCCGAGCAGTACTTC
CDR3: CSVRLPGAEQYF

J: TRBJ2-1
D: TRBD2
length: 16
V: TRBV2
size: many
DNA: TGTGCCAGCAGCCACACGACTAGCGGGGGACCGAATGAGCAGTTCTTC
CDR3: CASSHTTSGGPNEQFF

J: TRBJ2-2
D: NA
length: 14
V: TRBV19
size: many
DNA: TGTGCCAGTAGTTGGTGGGATTACGCCGGGGAGCTGTTTTTT
CDR3: CASSWWDYAGELFF

J: TRBJ1-6
D: NA
length: 13
V: TRBV29-1
size: many
DNA: TGCAGCGTTGCACAAGACAGTAATTCACCCCTCCACTTT
CDR3: CSVAQDSNSPLHF

J: TRBJ2-1
D: TRBD2
length: 13
V: TRBV20-1
size: many
DNA: TGCAGTGCTCACCACGAGCGGGGTAATGAGCAGTTCTTC
CDR3: CSAHHERGNEQFF

J: TRBJ2-5
D: NA
length: 14
V: TRBV6-6
size: few
DNA: TGTGCCAGCAGTTACTGGGACGGCGAAGAGACCCAGTACTTC
CDR3: CASSYWDGEETQYF

J: TRBJ2-1
D: TRBD2
length: 17
V: TRBV4-1
size: many
DNA: TGCGCCAGCAGCCAAGAGGGTTCGACTAGCGCCAACAATGAGCAGTTCTTC
CDR3: CASSQEGSTSANNEQFF

J: TRBJ2-7
D: NA
length: 12
V: TRBV7-9
size: many
DNA: TGTGCCAGCAGCTTGGAAGCGAGGGAGCAGTACTTC
CDR3: CASSLEAREQYF

J: TRBJ2-3
D: NA
length: 11
V: TRBV29-1
size: NA
DNA: TGCAGCGTCGGCATAGGAGATACGCAGTATTTT
CDR3: CSVGIGDTQYF

J: TRBJ1-5
D: NA
length: 15
V: TRBV19
size: few
DNA: TGTGCCAGTAGTATAGACCCCCTACAGGGACAGCCCCAGCATTTT
CDR3: CASSIDPLQGQPQHF

J: TRBJ2-1
D: NA
length: 15
V: TRBV4-2
size: many
DNA: TGTGCCAGCAGCCAAGAGAGGCTTTCCTACAATGAGCAGTTCTTC
CDR3: CASSQERLSYNEQFF

J: TRBJ1-1
D: TRBD1
length: 17
V: TRBV2
size: many
DNA: TGTGCCAGCAAGGTTGAGGAGGGGGCGTTCGGTGGCACTGAAGCTTTCTTT
CDR3: CASKVEEGAFGGTEAFF

J: TRBJ1-1
D: NA
length: 12
V: TRBV18
size: NA
DNA: TGTGCCAGCTCACTGATGGACACTGAAGCTTTCTTT
CDR3: CASSLMDTEAFF

J: TRBJ2-2
D: TRBD2
length: 16
V: TRBV4-1
size: many
DNA: TGCGCCAGCAGCCAAGGAGCTAGCGGGGTTCCCGGGGAGCTGTTTTTT
CDR3: CASSQGASGVPGELFF

J: TRBJ2-2
D: TRBD2
length: 15
V: TRBV29-1
size: NA
DNA: TGCAGCGTCCTAGCGGGGGCCTCGAACACCGGGGAGCTGTTTTTT
CDR3: CSVLAGASNTGELFF

J: TRBJ2-2
D: TRBD2
length: 17
V: TRBV9
size: once
DNA: TGTGCCAGCAGCGATGGGACTAACGGAGGCCGCACCGGGGAGCTGTTTTTT
CDR3: CASSDGTNGGRTGELFF

J: TRBJ2-5
D: TRBD2
length: 17
V: TRBV29-1
size: many
DNA: TGCAGCGTTGAAGACCATGGCCTAGCGGGTCTCCAAGAGACCCAGTACTTC
CDR3: CSVEDHGLAGLQETQYF

J: TRBJ1-2
D: TRBD1
length: 14
V: TRBV11-2
size: many
DNA: TGTGCCAGCAGAAGGTCCGGGACAGACTATGGCTACACCTTC
CDR3: CASRRSGTDYGYTF

J: TRBJ2-1
D: TRBD1
length: 14
V: TRBV10-1
size: many
DNA: TGCGCCAGCAGTGAGAGACAGGGGTTCGGTGAGCAGTTCTTC
CDR3: CASSERQGFGEQFF

J: TRBJ1-1
D: NA
length: 13
V: TRBV30
size: many
DNA: TGTGCCTGGAGTGTAGCCAGTCACACTGAAGCTTTCTTT
CDR3: CAWSVASHTEAFF

J: TRBJ1-4
D: TRBD1
length: 15
V: TRBV9
size: NA
DNA: TGTGCCAGCAGCCCGGGGACAGCCCCCCGGGAAAAACTGTTTTTT
CDR3: CASSPGTAPREKLFF

J: TRBJ2-1
D: NA
length: 12
V: TRBV4-1
size: few
DNA: TGCGCCAGCAGCCAAGCAGGCAATGAGCAGTTCTTC
CDR3: CASSQAGNEQFF

J: TRBJ1-1
D: NA
length: 11
V: TRBV20-1
size: many
DNA: TGCAGTTTCCCAGGTGGGACTGAAGCTTTCTTT
CDR3: CSFPGGTEAFF

J: TRBJ1-5
D: TRBD1
length: 15
V: TRBV5-1
size: many
DNA: TGCGCCAGCAGCGTAGACGGGACAGCGAATCAGCCCCAGCATTTT
CDR3: CASSVDGTANQPQHF

J: TRBJ2-7
D: NA
length: 14
V: TRBV4-2
size: many
DNA: TGTGCCAGCAGCCGTCAGGACAGCTCCTACGAGCAGTACTTC
CDR3: CASSRQDSSYEQYF

J: TRBJ1-6
D: NA
length: 20
V: TRBV6-5
size: many
DNA: TGTGCCAGCAGTTACTCGATTTTTTCCGAGGTACGCAGGTCGTTTCGGGATCTCCACTTT
CDR3: CASSYSIFSEVRRSFRDLHF

J: TRBJ2-2
D: TRBD2
length: 15
V: TRBV5-5
size: many
DNA: TGTGCCAGCAGCCCACTAGCGGGGAAAGCCGGGGAGCTGTTTTTT
CDR3: CASSPLAGKAGELFF

J: TRBJ2-5
D: NA
length: 14
V: TRBV5-1
size: many
DNA: TGCGCCAGCAGCTTGGGGACGGAGAGCCAGACCCAGTACTTC
CDR3: CASSLGTESQTQYF

J: TRBJ1-2
D: NA
length: 13
V: TRBV2
size: many
DNA: TGTGCCAGCACCAGGACACTCAACTATGGCTACACCTTC
CDR3: CASTRTLNYGYTF